Ten or more counts support the clone carrying this T cell receptor beta chain. As yet, its antigen is unknown. The entry originates in a study of early T cells in non-severe SARS-CoV-2 infection. Study results and limitations: Database matching using VDJdb favored anti-spike CD8 responses, with private and CD4 specificities left missing.

Each single cDNA molecule received a unique molecular identifier. TCRdb passed the 5' RACE reads through MiXCR, listing each CDR3 protein once. Here the sample spans more than 95,000 distinct CDR3 sequences, 9.5% to 11% being singletons. The CDR3 totals 12 residues. Germline-derived CDR1 and CDR2 are MGHRA and YSYEKL. V shed 4 bases and J shed 4 bases, with 7 bases lying between them. The gene calls are TRBV4-1 and TRBJ1-1; D not resolved. The TCR sequence derives from an adult who was a healthcare worker with PCR-confirmed SARS-CoV-2 infection or an uninfected control (not recorded which). The sample here was whole blood, taken at baseline. CDR3 nucleotide sequence: TGCGCCAGCAGCCCAGAATCCACTGAAGCTTTCTTT. This codes for CASSPESTEAFF.